This T cell receptor (beta chain) was obtained from a study of blood T cell repertoires in COVID-19. V was pared by 3 bases and J by 5 bases, with 15 bases between. Germline assignment: CDR1 LNHDA and CDR2 SQIVND (reference sequence). This CDR3 contains 15 residues. Here immunoSEQ multiplex PCR was the method, and the copy in TCRdb shows in-frame clones only, minus some. The sample carries fewer than 500,000 clones, around 89% recorded once. The receptor was isolated from a woman in her twenties or thirties with acute COVID-19. Specimen: PBMCs or T cells enriched from blood (not recorded which). The chain combines TRBV19 with TRBJ2-3; possibly TRBD1 for D (6 bases). For the CDR3, the DNA is TGTGCCAGTAGTATGCGGTCGCAGGGGTTAGATACGCAGTATTTT. This sequence encodes CASSMRSQGLDTQYF.